Shown below are 28 T cell receptor beta chains from a single sample sequenced in a study of T cell responses to AZD1222 COVID-19 vaccine. TCRdb's copy holds only in-frame clones and misses some; the assay was immunoSEQ multiplex PCR. The sample holds 75,000 to 100,000 clones, 80% to 90% seen once. The material was peripheral blood, obtained on day 0 of AZD1222 vaccination. The origin of the receptors is an adult in good health.

The chain employs TRBV6-5 and TRBJ1-2; D is uncertain. Trimming shortened V by 5 bases and J by 2 bases, and 15 bases separated the two germline ends. The length of the CDR3 is 15 residues. Germline V CDR1 and CDR2: MNHEY, SVGAGI. The CDR3 reads CASSRTLLGNYGYTF. The CDR3 DNA is TGTGCCAGCAGTCGCACCCTCTTGGGGAACTATGGCTACACCTTC.

In DNA form, the CDR3 reads TGTGCCAGCAGTGAAGGGACACCCTCCTACGAGCAGTACTTC. It is translated as CASSEGTPSYEQYF. V usage is TRBV2 and J usage is TRBJ2-7; TRBD1 is a possible D gene (5 bases). The CDR3 is 14 residues long. CDR1 SNHLY and CDR2 FYNNEI come from the germline V gene. Trimming took off 1 base at V and 0 bases at J, with 7 bases between the two ends.

This rearrangement joins TRBV9 to TRBJ1-1; weak D call: TRBD1 (6 bases). This CDR3 has 13 residues. Germline V gene data show CDR1 as SGDLS and CDR2 as YYNGEE. Deletions cut 6 bases from V and 4 bases from J, with 13 bases between. The CDR3: CASNNRGGTEAFF. CDR3 bases: TGTGCCAGCAACAATAGAGGGGGCACTGAAGCTTTCTTT.

The chain joins TRBV16 to TRBJ1-1; the match to TRBD1 covers 7 bases. Germline V gives CDR1 KGHSY, CDR2 FQNENV. The CDR3 loop spans 17 amino acids. The J segment lost 4 bases and the V segment lost 3 bases, leaving 14 bases of the junction unmatched. The CDR3 sequence is CASSQSLTGRRGTEAFF. The CDR3 region has the DNA TGTGCCAGCAGCCAGTCCCTGACAGGGAGGAGAGGCACTGAAGCTTTCTTT.

The chain recombines TRBV11-1 with TRBJ2-7; 7 nucleotides align to TRBD1. V lost 1 base to trimming and J lost 3 bases; unmatched junction nucleotides: 0. Germline V gene data show CDR1 as SGHAT and CDR2 as FQDESV (reference sequence). CDR3 length: 13 residues. CDR3 in amino acids: CASSLGTGYEQYF. CDR3 sequence (DNA): TGTGCCAGCAGCTTAGGGACAGGCTACGAGCAGTACTTC.

The genes are TRBV29-1 and TRBJ2-1; TRBD2 might be the D (7 bases). The CDR3 is 12 residues long. Deletions cut 6 bases from V and 9 bases from J, with 15 bases between. CDR1 and CDR2 (germline): SQVTM, ANQGSEA. This chain's CDR3 is CSVGGAFGEQFF. DNA for the CDR3: TGCAGCGTAGGGGGGGCCTTCGGTGAGCAGTTCTTC.

The gene calls are TRBV25-1 and TRBJ1-1; TRBD1 matches 8 bases. Germline lookup yields CDR1 MGHDK and CDR2 SYGVNS. Trimming cost V 2 bases and J 11 bases; bases outside gene matches: 7. The CDR3 has 13 amino acids. The CDR3 DNA reads TGTGCCAGCAGTGAAGGTGGGGACAGGTTGGCTTTCTTT. Its protein is CASSEGGDRLAFF.

The chain combines TRBV27 with TRBJ2-5; TRBD1 is a possible D gene (6 bases). V dropped 1 base and J dropped 0 bases, with 12 bases sitting between them. Germline CDR1 MNHEY, CDR2 SMNVEV (reference sequence). The CDR3 runs 16 residues. Written as DNA, the CDR3 is TGTGCCAGCAGTTTATTAAGGGACAACAACCAAGAGACCCAGTACTTC. Amino acids: CASSLLRDNNQETQYF.

The V gene is TRBV6-5, the J gene TRBJ1-1; TRBD1 matches 8 bases. Germline V gene lookup returns CDR1 MNHEY and CDR2 SVGAGI. Trimming at V came to 4 bases and at J to 10 bases, leaving 11 bases not matched to a gene. The length of the CDR3 is 14 residues. In DNA, the CDR3 is TGTGCCAGCAGTTCCCCCTCGACAGGGGAAGGAGCTTTCTTT. Encoded protein: CASSSPSTGEGAFF.

This rearrangement joins TRBV19 to TRBJ1-1; 9 bases align to TRBD1. The CDR3 is 16 residues long. After removal of 3 bases from V and 4 bases from J, the junction contained 9 bases not matched to a gene. CDR1 is LNHDA, CDR2 SQIVND, per germline (reference sequence). The CDR3 spells CASSIVPGQGITEAFF. The CDR3 nucleotides are TGTGCCAGTAGTATCGTCCCGGGACAGGGAATCACTGAAGCTTTCTTT.

The chain couples TRBV7-2 to TRBJ2-5; 7 bases are shared with TRBD2. This CDR3 has 14 amino acids. Germline CDR1 SGHTA, CDR2 FQGNSA. V dropped 5 bases and J dropped 4; count of bases not matched to a gene: 7. The CDR3 spells CASSIQTSPETQYF. CDR3 in DNA: TGTGCCAGCAGCATCCAGACTAGCCCAGAGACCCAGTACTTC.

The chain carries TRBV7-9 and TRBJ2-7, with TRBD1 identical over 7 bases. Germline V gene lookup returns CDR1 SEHNR and CDR2 FQNEAQ (reference sequence). The CDR3 covers 16 residues. V shed 7 bases, J shed 2 bases, and the junction held 14 bases outside the gene matches. CDR3 in amino acids: CASTPILTGLPYEQYF. CDR3 in DNA: TGTGCCAGCACCCCAATCTTGACAGGGCTCCCCTACGAGCAGTACTTC.

CDR3 nucleotides: TGTGCCAGCAGCCTAAATCCGGGACAGAGTATAGGGGCCTACGAGCAGTACTTC. Translation gives CASSLNPGQSIGAYEQYF. This chain connects TRBV7-2 to TRBJ2-7, with 7 bases fitting TRBD1. The CDR3 is 18 amino acids. V dropped 5 bases and J dropped 2; count of bases not matched to a gene: 18. CDR1 is SGHTA and CDR2 is FQGNSA in the germline V gene.

The V call is TRBV19, the J call TRBJ1-1; unclear D gene. V was trimmed by 1 base and J by 1 base, leaving 7 bases between them. From germline, CDR1 is LNHDA and CDR2 SQIVND (reference sequence). There are 14 residues in the CDR3. CDR3: CASSIVSGNTEAFF. CDR3 nucleotide sequence: TGTGCCAGTAGTATAGTGTCTGGGAACACTGAAGCTTTCTTT. Based on the CDR3 plus reference TRBV19 and TRBJ1-1, the full variable domain is DGGITQSPKYLFRKEGQNVTLSCEQNLNHDAMYWYRQDPGQGLRLIYYSQIVNDFQKGDIAEGYSVSREKKESFPLTVTSAQKNPTAFYLCASSIVSGNTEAFFGQGTRLTVV.

The chain is built from TRBV6-1 and TRBJ1-1; TRBD1 might be the D (6 bases). Germline V gene lookup returns CDR1 MNHNS and CDR2 SASEGT. The length of the CDR3 is 15 residues. The ends were cut back, 0 bases at V and 5 bases at J, with 13 bases in the middle. CDR3 DNA: TGTGCCAGCAGTGAAGCCCAGAGAAGGGGGACTGAAGCTTTCTTT. This codes for CASSEAQRRGTEAFF.

The V and J genes are TRBV29-1 and TRBJ2-7, with TRBD2 matching over 7 bases. V shed 3 bases, J shed 3 bases, and the junction held 8 bases outside the gene matches. The length of the CDR3 is 14 residues. Germline V gene sequence: CDR1 SQVTM, CDR2 ANQGSEA. The CDR3 protein is CSVEEAGVNYEQYF. In nucleotides, the CDR3 is TGCAGCGTTGAGGAGGCGGGGGTAAACTACGAGCAGTACTTC.

In its sample, this clone was seen a few times. The chain combines TRBV11-2 with TRBJ2-7, with TRBD1 matching 9 bases. The germline V gene encodes CDR1 SGHAT and CDR2 FQNNGV. CDR3 length equals 14 residues. The V and J ends lost 5 bases and 2 bases, in that order; junction bases with no gene match: 4. The CDR3 DNA is TGTGCCAGCAGCCCGGGACAGGGACCCTACGAGCAGTACTTC. Its protein product is CASSPGQGPYEQYF. The full variable domain, with the rest looked up from reference TRBV11-2 and TRBJ2-7, is EAGVAQSPRYKIIEKRQSVAFWCNPISGHATLYWYQQILGQGPKLLIQFQNNGVVDDSQLPKDRFSAERLKGVDSTLKIQPAKLEDSAVYLCASSPGQGPYEQYFGPGTRLTVT.

This clone showed up just once. The rearrangement links TRBV11-3 to TRBJ1-1, with D maybe TRBD1 (6 bases). The length of the CDR3 is 15 residues. Trimming stripped 5 bases from V and 6 bases from J, with 19 bases between. Germline-derived CDR1 and CDR2 are SGHNT and YENEEA. The CDR3 here is CASSMSARGGAEAFF. CDR3 in DNA: TGTGCCAGCAGCATGTCCGCCAGGGGAGGAGCTGAAGCTTTCTTT.

The V and J genes are TRBV3-1 (or the pseudogene TRBV3-2) and TRBJ2-7; TRBD1 aligns across 7 bases. V shed 7 bases, J shed 5 bases, and the junction held 14 bases outside the gene matches. The CDR3 spans 15 residues. Germline V CDR1 and CDR2: LGHDT, YNNKEL (reference sequence). The DNA for the CDR3 is TGTGCCAGCAACCCAAGACGAGAGGGGGCCCACGAGCAGTACTTC. Translated, it gives CASNPRREGAHEQYF.

This chain links TRBV6-5 with TRBJ1-2, with a weak D call TRBD1 (6 bases). This CDR3 comprises 14 residues. Germline V gene data show CDR1 as MNHEY and CDR2 as SVGAGI. Trimming stripped 4 bases from V and 1 base from J, with 10 bases between. CDR3 coding DNA: TGTGCCAGCAGTTCGCCGGACAGTAACTATGGCTACACCTTC. Amino acids: CASSSPDSNYGYTF.

This chain links TRBV4-1 with TRBJ2-7; 7 bases map to TRBD1. Germline V CDR1 and CDR2: MGHRA, YSYEKL. There are 13 residues in the CDR3. The trim removed 4 bases at V and 3 bases at J, leaving 3 bases unmatched. Written as DNA, the CDR3 is TGCGCCAGCAGCCTGGGACAGATCTACGAGCAGTACTTC. Protein: CASSLGQIYEQYF.

The chain links TRBV4-2 to TRBJ1-4; 7 bases are shared with TRBD1. With V trimmed by 2 bases and J by 6 bases, 6 bases remained unmatched. The CDR3 has 15 amino acids. CDR1 and CDR2 (germline): LGHNA, YNFKEQ. The CDR3 DNA reads TGTGCCAGCAGCCAATCACAGGGGCAGTATGAAAAACTGTTTTTT. This codes for CASSQSQGQYEKLFF.

The CDR3 loop reads CATSREGDSPLHF. Here the CDR3 DNA reads TGTGCCACCAGCAGAGAGGGGGATTCACCCCTCCACTTT. V is TRBV15 and J is TRBJ1-6, with TRBD1 as a possible D gene (5 bases). This CDR3 region has 13 residues. Trimming removed 0 bases at V and 8 bases at J, with 5 bases between. The germline V gene has CDR1 LNHNV and CDR2 YYDKDF (reference sequence).

Only one count was recorded for this clone. The chain recombines TRBV13 with TRBJ2-2; D not certain. This CDR3 is 15 amino acids long. Germline CDR1 PRHDT, CDR2 FYEKMQ (reference sequence). The V gene lost 0 bases and the J gene lost 2 bases, with 7 bases spanning the gap. The CDR3 protein is CASSLGVPNTGELFF. CDR3 DNA sequence: TGTGCCAGCAGCTTAGGGGTCCCCAACACCGGGGAGCTGTTTTTT.

The rearrangement joins TRBV7-3 to TRBJ1-4; TRBD1 agrees at 12 bases. The junction had 3 bases not matched to a gene; V was cut back by 0 bases and J by 7 bases. CDR1 is SGHTA and CDR2 is FQGTGA in the germline V gene. The CDR3 has 16 residues. The CDR3, as DNA: TGTGCCAGCAGCTTAACGGGACAGGGGGCGGCTGAAAAACTGTTTTTT. It specifies CASSLTGQGAAEKLFF.

The chain joins TRBV2 to TRBJ1-1, with 7 nucleotides matching TRBD1. Germline V gene data show CDR1 as SNHLY and CDR2 as FYNNEI. The CDR3 runs 16 residues. Trimming removed 6 bases from V and 1 base from J; junction bases left unmatched: 11. DNA for the CDR3: TGTGCCAGCAGCAGATTAAGGGGGCTGACGAACACTGAAGCTTTCTTT. Translation: CASSRLRGLTNTEAFF.

The CDR3 coding sequence is TGCGCCAGCATTTACAAAACCGGGACAGGGGACCTGGTGGACGCTTTCTTT. This translates into CASIYKTGTGDLVDAFF. V and J are TRBV10-1 and TRBJ1-1; 10 bases fit TRBD1. Trimming removed 7 bases from V and 11 bases from J; junction bases left unmatched: 22. The CDR3 contains 17 residues. Per germline, CDR1 WNHNN and CDR2 SYGVQD (reference sequence).

This clone was seen only a few times. The chain recombines TRBV3-1 (or the pseudogene TRBV3-2) with TRBJ2-7, with 12 nucleotides matching TRBD2. CDR1 and CDR2 from the germline V gene are LGHDT and YNNKEL (reference sequence). The CDR3 has 15 residues. J was trimmed by 5 bases and V by 2 bases; bases with no gene match: 4. CDR3 coding DNA: TGTGCCAGCAGCCAAACTAGCGGGGGGCCCCACGAGCAGTACTTC. Translation: CASSQTSGGPHEQYF.